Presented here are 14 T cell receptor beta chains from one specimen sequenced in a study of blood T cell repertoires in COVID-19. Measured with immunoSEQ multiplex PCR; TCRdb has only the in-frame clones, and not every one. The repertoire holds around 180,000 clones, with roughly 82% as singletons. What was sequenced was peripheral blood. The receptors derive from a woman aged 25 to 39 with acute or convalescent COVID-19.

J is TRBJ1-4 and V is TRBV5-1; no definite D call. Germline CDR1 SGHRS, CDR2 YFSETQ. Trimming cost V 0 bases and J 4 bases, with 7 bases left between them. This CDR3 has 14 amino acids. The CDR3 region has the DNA TGCGCCAGCAGCTTGGACGGGAGTAATGAAAAACTGTTTTTT. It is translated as CASSLDGSNEKLFF.

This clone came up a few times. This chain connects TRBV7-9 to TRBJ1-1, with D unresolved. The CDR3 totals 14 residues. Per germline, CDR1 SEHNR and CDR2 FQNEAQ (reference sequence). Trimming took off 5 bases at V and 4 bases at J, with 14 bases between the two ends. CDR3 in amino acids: CASSKDVGFTEAFF. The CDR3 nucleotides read TGTGCCAGCAGCAAAGACGTCGGTTTCACTGAAGCTTTCTTT.

CDR3 in amino acids: CASSVGHRNEKLFF. The CDR3, as DNA: TGTGCCAGCAGCGTAGGACATCGGAACGAAAAACTGTTTTTT. This chain connects TRBV9 to TRBJ1-4; D ambiguous. V shed 0 bases and J shed 8 bases, with 11 bases lying between them. This CDR3 has 14 amino acids. From germline, CDR1 is SGDLS and CDR2 YYNGEE.

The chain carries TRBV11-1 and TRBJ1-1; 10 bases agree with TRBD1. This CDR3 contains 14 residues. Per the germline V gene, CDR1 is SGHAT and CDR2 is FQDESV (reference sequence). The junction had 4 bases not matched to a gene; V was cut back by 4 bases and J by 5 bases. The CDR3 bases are TGTGCCAGCAGCTGGGGACAGGGGATGACTGAAGCTTTCTTT. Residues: CASSWGQGMTEAFF.

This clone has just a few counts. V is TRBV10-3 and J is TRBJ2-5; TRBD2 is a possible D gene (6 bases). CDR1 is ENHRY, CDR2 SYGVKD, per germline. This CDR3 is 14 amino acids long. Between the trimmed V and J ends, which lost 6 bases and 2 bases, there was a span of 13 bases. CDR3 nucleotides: TGTGCCATCAGCGCGGGACGGAGACAAGAGACCCAGTACTTC. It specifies CAISAGRRQETQYF.

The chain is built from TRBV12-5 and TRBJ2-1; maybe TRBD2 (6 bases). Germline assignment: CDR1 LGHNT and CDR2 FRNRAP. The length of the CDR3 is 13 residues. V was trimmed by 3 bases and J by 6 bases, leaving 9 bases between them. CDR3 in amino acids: CASGFGGSNEQFF. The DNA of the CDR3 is TGTGCTAGTGGTTTCGGGGGATCCAATGAGCAGTTCTTC.

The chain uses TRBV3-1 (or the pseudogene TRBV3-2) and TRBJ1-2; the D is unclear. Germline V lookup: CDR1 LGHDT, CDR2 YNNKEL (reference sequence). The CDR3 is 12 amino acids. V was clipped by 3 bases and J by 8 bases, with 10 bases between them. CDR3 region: CASSHSSRGYTF. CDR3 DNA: TGTGCCAGCAGCCACAGTTCCAGGGGCTACACCTTC.

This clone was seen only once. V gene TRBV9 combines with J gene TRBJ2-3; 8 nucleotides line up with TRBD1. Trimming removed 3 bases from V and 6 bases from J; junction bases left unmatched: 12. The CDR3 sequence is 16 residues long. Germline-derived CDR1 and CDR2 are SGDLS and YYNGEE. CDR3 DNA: TGTGCCAGCAGCGCTTCGACAGGGGTCCCGGGGGATACGCAGTATTTT. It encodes CASSASTGVPGDTQYF. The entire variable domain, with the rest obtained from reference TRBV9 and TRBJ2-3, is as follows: DSGVTQTPKHLITATGQRVTLRCSPRSGDLSVYWYQQSLDQGLQFLIQYYNGEERAKGNILERFSAQQFPDLHSELNLSSLELGDSALYFCASSASTGVPGDTQYFGPGTRLTVL.

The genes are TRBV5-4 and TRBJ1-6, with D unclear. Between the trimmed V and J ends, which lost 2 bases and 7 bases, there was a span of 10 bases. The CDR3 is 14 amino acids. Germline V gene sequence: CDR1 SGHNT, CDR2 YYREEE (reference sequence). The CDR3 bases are TGTGCCAGCAGCTTTCCCAGGTCAAATTCACCCCTCCACTTT. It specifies CASSFPRSNSPLHF. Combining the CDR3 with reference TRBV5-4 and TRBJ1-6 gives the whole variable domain ETGVTQSPTHLIKTRGQQVTLRCSSQSGHNTVSWYQQALGQGPQFIFQYYREEENGRGNFPPRFSGLQFPNYSSELNVNALELDDSALYLCASSFPRSNSPLHFGNGTRLTVT.

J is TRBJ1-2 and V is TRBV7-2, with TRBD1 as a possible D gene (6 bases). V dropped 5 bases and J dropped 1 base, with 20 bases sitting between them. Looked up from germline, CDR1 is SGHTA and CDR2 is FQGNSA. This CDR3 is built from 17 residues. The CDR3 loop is CASSPQTGVMLNYGYTF. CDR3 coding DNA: TGTGCCAGCAGCCCACAGACAGGAGTTATGCTTAACTATGGCTACACCTTC.

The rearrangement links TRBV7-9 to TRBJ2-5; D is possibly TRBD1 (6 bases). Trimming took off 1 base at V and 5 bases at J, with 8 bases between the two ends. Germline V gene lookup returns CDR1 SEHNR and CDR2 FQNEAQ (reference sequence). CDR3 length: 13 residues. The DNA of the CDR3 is TGTGCCAGCAGCTTAGATACAGGGGAGACCCAGTACTTC. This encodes CASSLDTGETQYF.

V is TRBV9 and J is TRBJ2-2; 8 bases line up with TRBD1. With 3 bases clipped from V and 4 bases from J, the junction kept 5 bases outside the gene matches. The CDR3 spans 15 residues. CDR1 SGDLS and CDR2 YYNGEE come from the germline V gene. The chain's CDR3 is CASSAGQAFTGELFF. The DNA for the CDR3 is TGTGCCAGCAGCGCGGGACAGGCCTTCACCGGGGAGCTGTTTTTT.

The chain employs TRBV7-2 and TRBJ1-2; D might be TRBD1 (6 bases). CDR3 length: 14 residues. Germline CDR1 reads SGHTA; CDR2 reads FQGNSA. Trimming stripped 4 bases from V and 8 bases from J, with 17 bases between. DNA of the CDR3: TGTGCCAGCAGCTCTCCCCGGGGGGGCCAAGGCTACACCTTC. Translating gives CASSSPRGGQGYTF.

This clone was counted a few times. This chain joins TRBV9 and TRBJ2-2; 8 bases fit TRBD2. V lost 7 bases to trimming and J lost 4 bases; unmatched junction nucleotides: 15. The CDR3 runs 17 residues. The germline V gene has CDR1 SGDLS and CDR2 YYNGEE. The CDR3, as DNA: TGTGCCAGCCATCCCGGGGGGGCAGTGGTTGGCACCGGGGAGCTGTTTTTT. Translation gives CASHPGGAVVGTGELFF.